The present entry profiles one T cell receptor beta chain with its context. Its antigen remains unidentified. These data come from a study of blood T cells in healthy people across ages. Findings and caveats of the study: When set beside aged donors, long-lived donors presented more naive CD4+ cells and higher diversity. Bulk PBMC profiling left naive and antigen-experienced comparisons inconclusive. The CMV status of each donor remained undetermined, and this could have confounded shifts in expanded clonotypes.

With a J-beta primer mix and a sample-barcoded 5' primer, a second PCR ran about 6 to 11 cycles. All samples yielded 3 million or more CDR3-containing paired-end reads. TCRdb passed the 5' RACE reads through MiXCR, listing each CDR3 protein once. The table lists approximately 1.5 million distinct CDR3 sequences, 30% to 40% of them singletons. CDR3 length equals 16 residues. V was clipped by 2 bases and J by 2 bases; unmatched bases: 4. CDR1 is LNHNV and CDR2 is YYDKDF in the germline V gene (reference sequence). This TCR derives from a woman in her 30s in good health. Sequenced input: blood. The J gene is TRBJ2-3, the V gene TRBV15, with 10 bases that match TRBD2. The CDR3 DNA is TGTGCCACCAGCAGAAGACTAGCGGGTGCCACAGATACGCAGTATTTT. The encoded protein is CATSRRLAGATDTQYF.